The rows below give T cell receptor beta chains drawn from one sample of a study of Graves' ophthalmopathy and Graves' hyperthyroidism. MiXCR was run by TCRdb on the multiplex PCR reads, yielding one entry per CDR3 protein. The sample yields over a million distinct CDR3 sequences, around a third seen once. The sequencing sample was made of peripheral blood or thyroid tissue (not recorded which). The receptor set was obtained from an adult man with Graves' hyperthyroidism. Each CDR3 is given with its conserved first and last residue.

cdr3_aa v_call
CASSLLRQGQYGYTF TRBV7-3
CASRDSSTDTQYF TRBV19
CASRDSRANYGYTF TRBV2
CASSQNGGRGLSYEQYF TRBV14
CSAQPHGVGVPGELFF TRBV29-1
CASSSQGRLANQPQHF TRBV12-3/TRBV12-4
CASIGQYRTEAFF TRBV12-3/TRBV12-4
CASSPMGRGEQYF TRBV11-2
CASSRIQDLRGYTF TRBV14
CSQVRYRGQEDTEAFF TRBV29-1
CASSFRRTGSSYNSPLHF TRBV7-2
CAISGTLASEAFF TRBV10-3
CSAEALAALSYEQYF TRBV20-1
CAIGQGAEEAFF TRBV10-3
CASSLVAHRGRNNSPLHF TRBV7-6
CASSPPQSPLHF TRBV11-2